This T cell receptor (beta chain) was obtained from a study of radiotherapy plus CTLA-4 blockade in lung cancer. This CDR3 is 17 amino acids long. Per germline, CDR1 LGHNA and CDR2 YSLEER. V shed 0 bases and J 3 bases; nucleotides not matched to a gene: 7. This table comes from immunoSEQ multiplex PCR, and its TCRdb copy is limited to in-frame clones, with some not included. The sample carries tens of thousands of clones, more than 75% recorded once. Source: peripheral blood, taken from a patient treated with radiotherapy plus ipilimumab. The chain employs TRBV4-3 and TRBJ2-1; 8 bases map to TRBD2. This sequence originates from a human donor with non-small cell lung cancer who had a complete response to radiotherapy plus ipilimumab. CDR3 amino acids: CASSQDVERGIYNEQFF. CDR3 DNA sequence: TGCGCCAGCAGCCAAGATGTGGAGCGGGGGATCTACAATGAGCAGTTCTTC.